This TCR beta chain was sequenced for a study of OX40 agonist ivuxolimab in advanced cancers. General study findings and limits: Not determined was the antigen specificity of the expanded peripheral T cells.

The data were produced by immunoSEQ multiplex PCR, yet TCRdb's version contains in-frame clones alone and is incomplete. The repertoire holds about 50,000 clones, with around nine tenths as singletons. On this clone itself: Its antigen is currently unknown.

This clonotype originated in an adult with an advanced solid tumor such as melanoma, head and neck, liver or kidney cancer. The sequencing used CD4+ or CD8+ T cells sorted from blood, collected in a trial of the OX40 agonist ivuxolimab.

CDR3 bases: TGTGCCAGCAGTGTGTCTGGGGGCGGGGCACCCCTCCACTTT. It translates to CASSVSGGGAPLHF. The rearrangement links TRBV6-4 to TRBJ1-6; weak D call: TRBD1 (6 bases). CDR3 size: 14 residues. Germline loops: CDR1 MRHNA, CDR2 SNTAGT. V was pared by 4 bases and J by 11 bases, with 15 bases between.